This T cell receptor (beta chain) was identified in a study of graft-versus-host responses after intestinal transplantation. Study in general: Transplantation in recipients was multivisceral, liver-intestinal, or isolated intestinal. The whole recipient group had anti-thymocyte globulin induction followed by tacrolimus and steroids for roughly three years.

TCRdb's table, derived via immunoSEQ multiplex PCR, lists solely in-frame clones and lacks some. The sample lists about 71,000 clones; roughly 94% were seen once. Germline V gene data show CDR1 as KGHSY and CDR2 as FQNENV. This CDR3 region has 15 residues. The V segment lost 7 bases and the J segment 5 bases; nucleotides outside the gene matches: 11. A note on this clone: What it binds is unknown.

Study-wide points: Recipient bone marrow held GvH clones, some seen earlier in ileum or blood.

This TCR came from a human donor who received an intestinal transplant. The sequenced sample was unstimulated CD8+ T cells sorted from spleen or lymph node cells, obtained before intestinal transplant. The rearrangement uses TRBV16 and TRBJ2-5; 9 bases agree with TRBD2. The CDR3 DNA reads as TGTGCCAGCACCTCTAGCGGGAAGGAAGATGAGACCCAGTACTTC. Its protein product is CASTSSGKEDETQYF.